Listed below are T cell receptor beta chains from one sample, sequenced in a study of cytomegalovirus exposure and HLA in healthy donors. The data were produced by immunoSEQ multiplex PCR, yet TCRdb's version contains in-frame clones alone and is incomplete. The data contain 220,000 or so clones, 75% of them seen just once; the ten biggest clones take up 1.5% to 2%. Source material: PBMCs. The receptors here all came from a woman in her twenties or thirties in good health and CMV-seronegative. CDR3s include the opening cysteine and the closing phenylalanine or tryptophan.

v_gene	j_gene	CDR3aa
TRBV27	TRBJ1-4	CASSLYGGNEKLFF
TRBV5-8	TRBJ1-2	CASKSGGYTF
TRBV4-2	TRBJ1-2	CASSQAPRHDRDYGYTF
TRBV9	TRBJ1-1	CASSVGQGVTEAFF
TRBV7-9	TRBJ2-7	CASSLGGTYEQYF
TRBV11-2	TRBJ1-4	CASSSPGGVEKLFF
TRBV7-9	TRBJ2-3	CSSSQGLAGNTQYF
TRBV5-6	TRBJ2-1	CASSLGPASQRYNEQFF
TRBV5-6	TRBJ2-7	CASSFPSGSIHEQYF
TRBV6-6	TRBJ2-7	CASAGVGYEQYF
TRBV21-1	TRBJ2-1	CASSKADGKTGNEQFF
TRBV2	TRBJ2-1	CASSQAGGPYNEQFF
TRBV30	TRBJ1-2	CAWSVEGDYGYTF
TRBV30	TRBJ2-7	CAWEGGGGGEQYF
TRBV6-5	TRBJ1-1	CASSPPISGTAEAFF
TRBV5-1	TRBJ2-7	CASSLTNDRGGEQYF